This record looks at one T cell receptor beta chain sequence and its context. Its antigen remains unknown. The germline CDR1 and CDR2 sequences are MNHEY and SVGAGI. The CDR3 loop spans 14 amino acids. V was pared by 5 bases and J by 10 bases, with 8 bases of the junction left unmatched. These data come from a study of T-cell memory formation after mild COVID-19. Background on the study: Largely, the TCR clusters proved donor specific.

Study conclusions and caveats: Clones that contracted from day 15 to 85 were balanced CD4/CD8, while later expanders leaned CD4+. Researchers found some responding clones in pre-infection memory, a sign that cross-reactive memory joined. Largely, contracting CD4+ clones fell within CM and EM, and contracting CD8+ clones within EMRA.

TCRdb fed the 5' RACE reads into MiXCR, producing one record per CDR3 protein. This repertoire shows 30,000 to 45,000 distinct CDR3 sequences, about an eighth found once; its top ten account for approximately 29%. The source material was PBMCs or a T cell subset sorted from them (not recorded which). This chain joins TRBV6-5 and TRBJ1-6; TRBD1 aligns across 7 bases. This TCR came from a man between 18 and 29 years old who had mild COVID-19 (a few samples of this study predate the infection). Cell type and time point are not known. The CDR3 region has the DNA TGTGCCAGCAGTGTACAGGGGTTCGCATCACCCCTCCACTTT. Amino acid sequence: CASSVQGFASPLHF.